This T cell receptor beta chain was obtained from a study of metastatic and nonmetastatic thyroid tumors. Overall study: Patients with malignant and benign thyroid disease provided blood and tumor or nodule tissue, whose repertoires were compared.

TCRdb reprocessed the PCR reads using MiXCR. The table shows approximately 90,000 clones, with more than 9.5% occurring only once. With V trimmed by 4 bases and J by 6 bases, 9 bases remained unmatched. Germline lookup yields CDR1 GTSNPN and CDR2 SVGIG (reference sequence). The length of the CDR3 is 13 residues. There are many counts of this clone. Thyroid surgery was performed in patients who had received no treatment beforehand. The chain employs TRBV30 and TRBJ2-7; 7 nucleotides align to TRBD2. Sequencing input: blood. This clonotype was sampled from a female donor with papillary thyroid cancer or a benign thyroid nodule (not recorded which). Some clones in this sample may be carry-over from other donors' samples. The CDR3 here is CAWIPRGRGEQYF. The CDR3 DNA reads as TGTGCCTGGATACCACGCGGGAGAGGCGAGCAGTACTTC. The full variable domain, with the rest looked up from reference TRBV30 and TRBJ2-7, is SQTIHQWPATLVQPVGSPLSLECTVEGTSNPNLYWYRQAAGRGLQLLFYSVGIGQISSEVPQNLSASRPQDRQFILSSKKLLLSDSGFYLCAWIPRGRGEQYFGPGTRLTVT.